The rows below give T cell receptor beta chains drawn from one sample of a study of CD8+CD57+ T cells in acquired aplastic anemia. TCRdb re-analysed the reads in MiXCR, keeping a single row per CDR3 protein. The sample holds approximately 250,000 distinct CDR3 sequences, 82% seen once. The sequenced material came from sorted CD4+, CD8+, or CD8+CD57+ T cells (not recorded which) from PBMCs. Receptors were obtained from a human donor with aplastic anemia. Both conserved end residues are part of each CDR3. A D gene is named only where the DNA matches it firmly. Clone size, where shown, is once, few, many, or a class for clones that have expanded.

d_call clone_size j_call v_call cdr3_aa cdr3_nt
- - TRBJ1-2 TRBV7-2 CASSLNRDAYGYTF TGTGCCAGCAGCTTAAACAGGGATGCCTATGGCTACACCTTC
- - TRBJ2-3 TRBV9 CASSVGGTPTNTNF TGTGCCAGCAGCGTAGGTGGCACTCCAACTAACACGAATTTT
- - TRBJ2-1 TRBV9 CASSVYQTSSNEQFF TGTGCCAGCAGCGTATACCAGACCTCTTCCAATGAGCAGTTCTTC
- - TRBJ2-7 TRBV15 CATSTVPGRLDWDEQYF TGTGCCACCAGCACTGTACCGGGACGGCTGGACTGGGACGAGCAGTACTTC
TRBD2 - TRBJ2-7 TRBV7-9 CASSPQRGTSGGTGNYEQYF TGTGCCAGCAGCCCACAAAGGGGGACTAGCGGGGGCACCGGGAACTACGAGCAGTACTTC
- few TRBJ2-1 TRBV9 CATSSPGLAYNEQFF TGTGCCACCAGTAGTCCGGGACTGGCCTACAATGAGCAGTTCTTC
TRBD1 few TRBJ2-3 TRBV7-3 CASSSAGTGVADTF TGTGCCAGCAGCTCGGCCGGGACAGGGGTCGCAGATACTTTT
TRBD2 - TRBJ2-3 TRBV13 CASSHHASGSGTDTQYF TGTGCCAGCAGCCATCACGCGAGCGGGAGCGGCACAGATACGCAGTATTTT
- - TRBJ2-6 TRBV7-9 CASSLERSGCSAEVLTF TGTGCCAGCAGCTTAGAAAGAAGCGGGTGTAGCGCTGAGGTCCTGACTTTC
- - TRBJ1-2 TRBV9 CASSVEHVYNEQCYTF TGCGCCAGCAGCGTAGAGCATGTCTACAATGAGCAGTGCTACACCTTC
TRBD1 few TRBJ2-7 TRBV19 CASSWTGGIYEQYF TGTGCCAGTAGCTGGACAGGGGGGATCTACGAGCAGTACTTC
- once TRBJ1-2 TRBV10-3 CAISDLRGVNDGYTF TGTGCCATCAGTGACCTAAGAGGGGTCAACGATGGCTACACCTTC
- - TRBJ1-2 TRBV11-1 CASSQGRDGGYTF TGCGCCAGCAGCCAGGGGAGGGACGGTGGCTACACCTTC
- - TRBJ1-1 TRBV5-4 CASSFGPTGNTEAFF TGTGCCAGCAGCTTCGGGCCAACAGGGAACACTGAAGCTTTCTTT
- - TRBJ2-3 TRBV7-3 CASSRQAGPVAHCF TGTGCCAGCTCAAGACAGGCCGGTCCCGTTGCACACTGTTTT
- - TRBJ2-6 TRBV7-9 CASSPRLGLSSGANVLTF TGTGCCAGTTCACCGCGCCTCGGCTTGAGCTCTGGGGCCAACGTCCTGACTTTC
- once TRBJ2-1 TRBV7-2 CASSPGLRNEQFF TGTGCCAGCAGCCCGGGACTTCGCAATGAGCAGTTCTTC
- - TRBJ1-1 TRBV7-8 CASSLEGGPNTEAFF TGTGCCAGCAGCTTAGAGGGAGGTCCCAACACGGAGGCTTTCTTT
TRBD2 - TRBJ2-5 TRBV10-2 CASSALATGTETQYF TGCGCCAGCAGCGCACTAGCGACCGGCACAGAGACCCAGTACTTC
- few TRBJ1-1 TRBV10-2 CASSDRGFEAFF TGCGCCAGCAGTGATAGGGGGTTTGAAGCTTTCTTT
TRBD2 - TRBJ2-6 TRBV9 CASSVAASGTLSGANVLTF TGTGCCAGCAGCGTAGCGGCTAGCGGGACTCTCTCTGGGGCCAACGTCCTGACTTTC
- - TRBJ2-3 TRBV5-5 CASSVGSADTQYF TGTGCCAGCAGCGTAGGGTCAGCAGATACGCAGTATTTT
- - TRBJ2-7 TRBV20-1 CSAREGGRNEQYF TGCAGTGCTAGAGAGGGTGGGAGGAACGAGCAGTACTTC
TRBD2 - TRBJ2-3 TRBV5-1 CASRIAGGPDTQYF TGCGCCAGCCGCATAGCGGGCGGTCCCGATACGCAGTATTTT
TRBD1 - TRBJ1-2 TRBV2 CASSPGTDDSYTF TGCGCCAGCAGCCCCGGGACAGACGATAGCTACACCTTC
- few TRBJ1-1 TRBV7-2 CASSLEVGGDTQYFF TGTGCCAGCAGCTTAGAGGTGGGGGGGGACACTCAGTACTTCTTT
- - TRBJ1-5 TRBV24-1 CATIQGAQHF TGTGCCACCATCCAAGGAGCCCAGCATTTT
- - TRBJ2-3 TRBV7-8 CASSDGGTDTTYF TGTGCCAGCAGCGACGGGGGCACAGATACCACTTATTTT
- once TRBJ2-2 TRBV9 CASRGAGNIKYYVFF TGTGCCAGCAGAGGTGCAGGGAACATTAAGTACTACGTGTTTTTT
TRBD1 - TRBJ2-1 TRBV11-2 CASSLDLTGGNNEQFF TGTGCCAGCAGCTTAGATCTAACAGGGGGTAACAATGAGCAGTTCTTC
TRBD2 - TRBJ2-3 TRBV7-3 CASSLTKRGDYNEF TGTGCCAGCAGCTTAACGAAGCGTGGGGACTACAATGAGTTT
TRBD1 few TRBJ1-4 TRBV10-3 CAISATGVDEKLFF TGTGCCATCAGCGCAACAGGGGTGGATGAAAAACTGTTTTTT
- once TRBJ1-2 TRBV7-9 CAGQVDRETQFFGYTF -
TRBD1 - TRBJ2-1 TRBV19 CASSVTGGASNEQFF TGTGCCAGTAGTGTGACAGGGGGAGCTTCCAATGAGCAGTTCTTC
- once TRBJ2-3 TRBV7-3 CASWKGATDTQYF TGTGCCAGCTGGAAAGGGGCCACAGATACGCAGTATTTT
- once TRBJ1-2 TRBV7-8 CASSFAVAGGYGYTF TGTGCCAGCAGCTTCGCGGTGGCGGGGGGCTATGGCTACACCTTC
- - TRBJ2-7 TRBV7-9 CACSVPGGAYEEYF TGTGCCTGCAGTGTACCGGGCGGAGCCTACGAGGAGTACTTC
TRBD1 once TRBJ2-7 TRBV24-1 CATSDPDRVEQYF TGTGCCACCAGTGACCCCGACAGGGTCGAGCAGTACTTC
- - TRBJ2-3 TRBV20-1 CSALLPDTQYF TGCAGTGCTCTCCTCCCTGATACGCAGTATTTT
- once TRBJ2-7 TRBV7-9 CASSPVSEQYF TGTGCCAGCAGCCCTGTGTCCGAGCAGTACTTC
- - TRBJ1-5 TRBV5-1 CASSLDKVIGNQPQHF TGCGCCAGCAGCTTGGACAAGGTGATCGGCAATCAGCCCCAGCATTTT
- - TRBJ2-5 TRBV2 CASGGRGRETQYF TGTGCCAGCGGAGGGAGGGGGCGAGAGACCCAGTACTTC
TRBD2 few TRBJ2-4 TRBV11-1 CASGGEGNIQYF TGTGCCAGCGGCGGGGAGGGGAACATTCAGTACTTC
TRBD1 - TRBJ2-7 TRBV7-9 CASSLYGTGGSEEYF TGTGCCAGCAGCTTATATGGAACAGGGGGATCCGAGGAGTACTTC